What follows are 8 T cell receptor beta chains derived from one specimen sequenced in a study of vaccination and CD4 T cells after COVID-19. The study sequenced cultured CD4+ T cell DNA using the Oncomine TCR Beta short-read assay. TCRdb called the PCR reads again in MiXCR, with one record for every CDR3 protein. The sample holds 20,000 to 25,000 distinct CDR3 sequences; roughly half are singletons and the top ten take approximately 9.4%. Treatment in this sample: approximately nine-day PBMC culture with coronavirus spike peptide pools or control peptides (ViraFEST assay). No antigens are known for them. The sequenced sample consisted of CD4+ T cells from blood, cultured in vitro. Source of these receptors: a human donor who had recovered from COVID-19.

This clonotype has just a few counts. The chain employs TRBV7-2 and TRBJ1-1; D gene unclear. Germline assignment: CDR1 SGHTA and CDR2 FQGNSA. This CDR3 is 13 amino acids long. Between the trimmed V and J ends, which lost 1 base and 5 bases, there was a span of 8 bases. CDR3 coding DNA: TGTGCCAGCAGCTTAGGCCAGGTAACTGAAGCTTTCTTT. Its protein product is CASSLGQVTEAFF.

The rearrangement links TRBV5-5 to TRBJ1-4; D ambiguous. The V gene's germline CDR1 is SGHKS and CDR2 YYEKEE (reference sequence). The CDR3 sequence is 12 residues long. Trimming stripped 3 bases from V and 8 bases from J, with 8 bases between. The CDR3 bases are TGTGCCAGCAGCTACTACGGGGAAAAACTGTTTTTT. Amino acids: CASSYYGEKLFF.

In this sample, this clonotype turned up a few times. J is TRBJ1-2 and V is TRBV7-2; tentatively, D is TRBD1 (5 bases). Looked up from germline, CDR1 is SGHTA and CDR2 is FQGNSA. V shed 5 bases and J shed 2 bases, with 15 bases lying between them. The CDR3 extends over 15 amino acids. The CDR3 region is CASSPPPGTNYGYTF. The CDR3 bases are TGTGCCAGCAGCCCCCCCCCTGGGACCAACTATGGCTACACCTTC. Combining the CDR3 with reference TRBV7-2 and TRBJ1-2 gives the whole variable domain GAGVSQSPSNKVTEKGKDVELRCDPISGHTALYWYRQSLGQGLEFLIYFQGNSAPDKSGLPSDRFSAERTGGSVSTLTIQRTQQEDSAVYLCASSPPPGTNYGYTFGSGTRLTVV.

This rearrangement joins TRBV14 to TRBJ1-1; D remains unclear. Deletions cut 2 bases from V and 2 bases from J, with 6 bases between. Germline CDR1 and CDR2: SGHDN and FVKESK. The CDR3 totals 13 residues. This CDR3 reads CASSQYLNTEAFF. CDR3 sequence (DNA): TGTGCCAGCAGCCAATACTTAAACACTGAAGCTTTCTTT.

The V call is TRBV30, the J call TRBJ1-2, with D possibly being TRBD1 (5 bases). This CDR3 has 13 residues. CDR1 and CDR2 (germline): GTSNPN, SVGIG (reference sequence). V was cut by 3 bases and J by 6 bases, with 14 bases left in between. The chain's CDR3 is CAWRGGQVDGYTF. CDR3 sequence (DNA): TGTGCCTGGAGGGGGGGTCAGGTGGATGGCTACACCTTC.

This chain connects TRBV6-1 to TRBJ2-6, with a weak D call TRBD2 (6 bases). The CDR3 sequence is 15 residues long. V was pared by 5 bases and J by 4 bases, with 12 bases between. Per the germline V gene, CDR1 is MNHNS and CDR2 is SASEGT. The CDR3 protein is CASSPGLIGANVLTF. In DNA form, the CDR3 reads TGTGCCAGCAGTCCCGGACTAATAGGGGCCAACGTCCTGACTTTC.

The chain is built from TRBV7-2 and TRBJ2-7; D not certain. The CDR3 is 14 amino acids. Germline-derived CDR1 and CDR2 are SGHTA and FQGNSA. The ends were cut back, 3 bases at V and 3 bases at J, with 12 bases in the middle. CDR3 nucleotides: TGTGCCAGCAGCTTGGACCTTGGGGTCTACGAGCAGTACTTC. Residues: CASSLDLGVYEQYF.

The V gene is TRBV19, the J gene TRBJ2-2, with D perhaps assigned TRBD1 or TRBD2 (5 bases each). The V gene's germline CDR1 is LNHDA and CDR2 SQIVND (reference sequence). V lost 2 bases to trimming and J lost 5 bases, with 15 bases between them. This CDR3 region has 16 residues. The CDR3 protein is CASSIRPGLETGELFF. DNA for the CDR3: TGTGCCAGTAGTATAAGACCGGGGCTCGAGACCGGGGAGCTGTTTTTT.